The 4 T cell receptor beta chains presented below share a single source sample, sequenced in a study of cytomegalovirus exposure and HLA in healthy donors. The study ran its PCR with 60 Vbeta and 13 Jbeta primers. Produced via immunoSEQ multiplex PCR; TCRdb's table is partial and in-frame only. The sample holds about 150,000 clones, 8.9% seen once. The sample comprised PBMCs. The receptors were sampled from a woman in her 40s in good health and CMV-seropositive.

Only a few counts were recorded for this clone. The CDR3 is CASSLRTEFSPLHF. The CDR3 bases are TGTGCCAGCAGCTTAAGGACAGAATTTTCACCCCTCCACTTT. V is TRBV7-9 and J is TRBJ1-6; D is perhaps TRBD1 (6 bases). The germline V gene encodes CDR1 SEHNR and CDR2 FQNEAQ (reference sequence). This CDR3 is 14 amino acids long. V lost 2 bases to trimming and J lost 9 bases, with 11 bases between them.

The sample holds a few counts of this clone. The chain uses TRBV7-6 and TRBJ1-6; unclear D gene. Germline CDR1 SGHVS, CDR2 FNYEAQ. Between the trimmed V and J ends, which lost 1 base and 8 bases, there was a span of 6 bases. CDR3 length: 13 amino acids. The CDR3 DNA is TGTGCCAGCAGCTTAGAACGGGATTCACCCCTCCACTTT. Translation gives CASSLERDSPLHF.

This clone showed up just a few times. Its ends do not fully match the called genes, so a read error is possible. The same CDR3 arises from other DNA sequences in this sample as well. The chain uses TRBV2 and TRBJ2-6, with a weak D call TRBD1 (6 bases). From germline, CDR1 is SNHLY and CDR2 FYNNEI. CDR3 length: 12 amino acids. Here the CDR3 reads CASSEGTDSCLF. The DNA of the CDR3 is TGTGCCAGCAGTGAAGGGACAGATTCTTGCCTTTTC.

The chain joins TRBV11-3 to TRBJ1-3; 9 nucleotides line up with TRBD1. Germline CDR1 reads SGHNT; CDR2 reads YENEEA. The CDR3 extends over 17 amino acids. V was clipped by 5 bases and J by 0 bases; unmatched bases: 8. The CDR3 bases are TGTGCCAGCAGCACCGGACAGGGGAGCGTCTCTGGAAACACCATATATTTT. It specifies CASSTGQGSVSGNTIYF.